This TCR beta chain was documented in a study of vaccination effects on CD4 cells after COVID-19. The overall study: Post-vaccine sample collection fell at a median of 72 days after the second dose.

As regards this clone: Its antigen is unidentified.

V trimming: 6 bases; J trimming: 0 bases; junction bases outside the gene matches: 2. The CDR3 runs 13 residues. The V gene's germline CDR1 is SQVTM and CDR2 ANQGSEA. The assay was immunoSEQ multiplex PCR, and TCRdb's table has in-frame clones only and misses some. The sample shows 65,000 to 75,000 clones, around 69% of them seen only once. Before sequencing, viral peptide pools were used by the ViraFEST assay to expand antigen-specific CD4+ T cells. The culture ran for 10 days, and then CD4+ T cells were isolated. Everyone in the study got two shots of either the BNT162b2 or mRNA-1273 vaccine. Half-medium changes using IL-2 medium occurred on days 3 and 7.

The chain links TRBV29-1 to TRBJ1-5; 7 bases line up with TRBD1. The receptor comes from a human donor who received a COVID-19 vaccine. This material consisted of CD4+ T cells from PBMCs cultured with HCoV-229E spike peptides, taken after COVID-19 vaccination. CDR3 residues: CSVRQGSNQPQHF. Here the CDR3 DNA reads TGCAGCGTCCGACAGGGTAGCAATCAGCCCCAGCATTTT.